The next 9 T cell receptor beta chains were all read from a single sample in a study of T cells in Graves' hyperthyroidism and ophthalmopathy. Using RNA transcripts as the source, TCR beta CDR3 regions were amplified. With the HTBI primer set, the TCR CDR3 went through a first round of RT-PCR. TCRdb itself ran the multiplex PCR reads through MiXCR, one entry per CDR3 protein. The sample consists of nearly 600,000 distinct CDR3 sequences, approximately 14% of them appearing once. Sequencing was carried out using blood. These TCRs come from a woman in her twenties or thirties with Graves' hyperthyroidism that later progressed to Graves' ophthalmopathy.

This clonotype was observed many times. The CDR3 spells CATSDSGLAMETQYF. The CDR3 DNA follows: TGTGCCACCAGTGATAGCGGCCTAGCAATGGAGACCCAGTACTTC. This rearrangement joins TRBV24-1 to TRBJ2-5; TRBD2 is a possible D gene (5 bases). The length of the CDR3 is 15 residues. CDR1 and CDR2 from the germline V gene are KGHDR and SFDVKD. V lost 3 bases to trimming and J lost 5 bases, with 15 bases between them.

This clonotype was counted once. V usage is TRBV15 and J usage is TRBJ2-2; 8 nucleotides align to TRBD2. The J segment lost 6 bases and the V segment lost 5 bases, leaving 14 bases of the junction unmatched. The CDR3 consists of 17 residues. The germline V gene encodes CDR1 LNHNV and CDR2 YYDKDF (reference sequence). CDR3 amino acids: CATSSGGLAGPSGELFF. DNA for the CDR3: TGTGCCACCAGCTCCGGTGGGCTAGCGGGCCCCTCCGGGGAGCTGTTTTTT.

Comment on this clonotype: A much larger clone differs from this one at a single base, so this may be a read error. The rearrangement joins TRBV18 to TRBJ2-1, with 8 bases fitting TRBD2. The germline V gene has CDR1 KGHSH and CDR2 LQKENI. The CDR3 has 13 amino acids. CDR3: CARSPPGGIEQFF. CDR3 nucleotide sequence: TGTGCCAGATCACCACCGGGGGGGATTGAGCAGTTCTTC.

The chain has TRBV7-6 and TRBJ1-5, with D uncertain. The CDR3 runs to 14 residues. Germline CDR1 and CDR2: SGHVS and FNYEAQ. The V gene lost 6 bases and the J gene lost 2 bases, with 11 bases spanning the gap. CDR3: CASSRDLGNQPQHF. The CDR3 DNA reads TGTGCCAGCAGTCGTGACCTAGGCAATCAGCCCCAGCATTTT.

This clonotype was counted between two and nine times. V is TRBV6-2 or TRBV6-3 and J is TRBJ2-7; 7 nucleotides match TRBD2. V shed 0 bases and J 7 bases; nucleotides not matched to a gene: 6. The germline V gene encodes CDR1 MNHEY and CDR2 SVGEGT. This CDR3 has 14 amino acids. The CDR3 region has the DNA TGTGCCAGCAGTTACTCGACACTAGCGCGAGAGCAGTACTTC. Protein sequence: CASSYSTLAREQYF.

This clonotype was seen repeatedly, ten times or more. CDR3 region: CASTLQTESLEAFF. The CDR3 DNA is TGTGCCAGCACCCTACAAACAGAGTCCTTGGAAGCTTTCTTT. The chain has TRBV6-2 or TRBV6-3 and TRBJ1-1; no clear D gene. Trimming shortened V by 7 bases and J by 8 bases, and 20 bases separated the two germline ends. In germline, CDR1 is MNHEY, CDR2 SVGEGT. The CDR3 length is 14 residues.

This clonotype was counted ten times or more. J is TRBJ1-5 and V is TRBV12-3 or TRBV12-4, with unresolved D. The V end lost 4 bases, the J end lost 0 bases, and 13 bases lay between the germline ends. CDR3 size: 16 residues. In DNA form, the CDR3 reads TGTGCCAGCAGTTCCCCCGGCGGGAATAGCAATCAGCCCCAGCATTTT. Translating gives CASSSPGGNSNQPQHF.

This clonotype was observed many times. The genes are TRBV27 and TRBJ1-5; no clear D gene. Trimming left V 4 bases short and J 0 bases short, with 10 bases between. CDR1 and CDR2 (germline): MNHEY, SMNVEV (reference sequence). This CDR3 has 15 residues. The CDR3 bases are TGTGCCAGCAGTTCACATGGGCCTAGCAATCAGCCCCAGCATTTT. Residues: CASSSHGPSNQPQHF.

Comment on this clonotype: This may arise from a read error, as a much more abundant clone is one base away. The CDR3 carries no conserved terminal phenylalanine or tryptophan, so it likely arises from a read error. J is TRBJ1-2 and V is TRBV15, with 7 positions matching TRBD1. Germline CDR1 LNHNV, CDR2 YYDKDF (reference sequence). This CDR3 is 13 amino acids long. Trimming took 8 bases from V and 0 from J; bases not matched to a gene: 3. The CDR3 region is CATEGAANYGYTL. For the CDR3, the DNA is TGTGCCACCGAGGGGGCGGCTAACTATGGCTACACCCTC.